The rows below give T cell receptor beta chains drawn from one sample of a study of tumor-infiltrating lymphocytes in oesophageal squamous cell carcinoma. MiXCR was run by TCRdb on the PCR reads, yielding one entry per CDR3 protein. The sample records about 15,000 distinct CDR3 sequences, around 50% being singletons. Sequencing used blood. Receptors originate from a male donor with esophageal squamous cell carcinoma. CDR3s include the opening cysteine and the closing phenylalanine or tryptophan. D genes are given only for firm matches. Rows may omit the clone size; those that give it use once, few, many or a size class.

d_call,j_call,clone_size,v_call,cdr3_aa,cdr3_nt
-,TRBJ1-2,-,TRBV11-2,CASSLTVNYGYTF,TGTGCCAGCAGCTTGACAGTTAACTATGGCTACACCTTC
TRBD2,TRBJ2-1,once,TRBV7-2,CASSLGSSGNYNEQFF,TGTGCCAGCAGCTTAGGGTCTAGCGGGAATTACAATGAGCAGTTCTTC
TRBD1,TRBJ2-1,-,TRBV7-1,CASSSPGQNYNEQFF,TGTGCCAGCAGCTCCCCGGGACAGAACTACAATGAGCAGTTCTTC
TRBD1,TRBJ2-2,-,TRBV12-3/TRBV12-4,CASRSRQGANTGELFF,TGTGCCAGCAGGTCCCGACAGGGGGCGAACACCGGGGAGCTGTTTTTT
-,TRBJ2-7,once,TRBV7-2,CASSPSRNEQYF,TGTGCCAGCAGCCCTTCGAGGAACGAGCAGTACTTC
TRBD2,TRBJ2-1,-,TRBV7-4,CASSLGKGTNNEQFF,TGTGCCAGCAGCTTAGGAAAGGGGACTAACAATGAGCAGTTCTTC
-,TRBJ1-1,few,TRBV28,CATRGRPEAFF,TGTGCCACCAGGGGACGCCCTGAAGCTTTCTTT
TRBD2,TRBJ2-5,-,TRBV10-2,CASSVSSGVQETQYF,TGCGCCAGCAGTGTTTCTAGCGGGGTCCAAGAGACCCAGTACTTC
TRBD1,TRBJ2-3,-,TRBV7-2,CASSHGQGGGDTQYF,TGTGCCAGCAGCCACGGACAGGGTGGGGGAGATACGCAGTATTTT
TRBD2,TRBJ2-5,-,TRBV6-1,CASSDSGGELYF,TGTGCCAGCAGTGACTCCGGGGGGGAGCTGTACTTC
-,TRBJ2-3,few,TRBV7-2,CASSLTGPDTQYF,TGTGCCAGCAGCTTAACGGGGCCAGATACGCAGTATTTT
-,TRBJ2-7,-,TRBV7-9,CASSSTSRGYEQYF,TGTGCCAGCAGTTCAACCTCACGAGGCTACGAGCAGTACTTC
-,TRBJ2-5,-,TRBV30,CAWSVQGRETQYF,TGTGCCTGGAGTGTGCAGGGCCGGGAGACCCAGTACTTC
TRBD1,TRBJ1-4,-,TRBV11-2,CASSSLPRGHGEKLFF,TGTGCCAGCAGCTCCCTCCCTAGGGGGCATGGTGAAAAACTGTTTTTT
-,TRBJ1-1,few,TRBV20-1,CSASEGWGTEAFF,TGCAGTGCTAGCGAGGGGTGGGGCACTGAAGCTTTCTTT
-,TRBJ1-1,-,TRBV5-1,CASSLTYTGSKTEAFF,TGCGCCAGCAGCTTAACCTATACAGGGAGTAAGACTGAAGCTTTCTTT
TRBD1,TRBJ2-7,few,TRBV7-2,CASRERGLGYEQYF,TGTGCCAGCAGGGAGAGGGGGCTCGGGTACGAGCAGTACTTC
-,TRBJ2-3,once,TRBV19,CASSMVAGDITDTQYF,TGTGCCAGTAGTATGGTGGCAGGGGACATCACAGATACGCAGTATTTT
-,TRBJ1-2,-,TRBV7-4,CASSLGSKPSAIYGYTF,TGTGCCAGCAGCTTAGGGAGTAAGCCATCCGCAATCTATGGCTACACCTTC
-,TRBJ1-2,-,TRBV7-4,CASSLAEWTANYGYTF,TGTGCCAGCAGCTTAGCGGAATGGACAGCTAACTATGGCTACACCTTC
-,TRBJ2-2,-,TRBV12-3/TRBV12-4,CASSFSRNTGELFF,TGTGCCAGCAGTTTCAGTAGGAACACCGGGGAGCTGTTTTTT
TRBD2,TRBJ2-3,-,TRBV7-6,CASSDGLAGGQDTQYF,TGTGCCAGCAGCGATGGACTAGCGGGAGGGCAAGATACGCAGTATTTT
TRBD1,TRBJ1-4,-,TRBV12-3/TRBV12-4,CASSLGRTGANEKLFF,TGTGCCAGCAGTTTAGGAAGGACAGGCGCTAATGAAAAACTGTTTTTT
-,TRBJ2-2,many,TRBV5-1,CASSFPGTNTGELFF,TGCGCCAGCAGCTTCCCGGGGACAAACACCGGGGAGCTGTTTTTT
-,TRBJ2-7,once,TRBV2,CASSWDQSEQYF,TGTGCCAGCAGTTGGGATCAAAGCGAGCAGTACTTC
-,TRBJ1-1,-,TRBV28,CASTGDRLKNTEAFF,TGTGCCAGCACTGGAGACCGGTTAAAGAACACTGAAGCTTTCTTT
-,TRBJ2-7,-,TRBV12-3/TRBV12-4,CASSQGTIYEQYF,TGTGCCAGCAGTCAGGGGACTATATACGAGCAGTACTTC
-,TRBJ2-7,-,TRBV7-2,CASSLGGASYEQYF,TGTGCCAGCAGCTTAGGAGGGGCTTCCTACGAGCAGTACTTC
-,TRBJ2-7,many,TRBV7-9,CASSLGLTPDEQYF,TGTGCCAGCAGCTTAGGGCTCACCCCGGACGAGCAGTACTTC
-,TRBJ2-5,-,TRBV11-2,CASSQMGGRETQYF,TGTGCCAGCAGCCAAATGGGGGGCAGGGAGACCCAGTACTTC
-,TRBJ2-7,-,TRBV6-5,CATGTPPQLYEQYF,TGTGCCACTGGGACCCCGCCGCAACTTTACGAGCAGTACTTC
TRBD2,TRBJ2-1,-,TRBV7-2,CASSLGVTSGRNEQFF,TGTGCCAGCAGCTTAGGAGTGACTAGCGGGAGAAATGAGCAGTTCTTC
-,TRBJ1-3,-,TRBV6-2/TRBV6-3,CASSGGRASSGNTIYF,TGTGCCAGCAGCGGCGGGAGGGCAAGCTCTGGAAACACCATATATTTT
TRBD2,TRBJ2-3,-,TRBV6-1,CASSYSGGTQYF,TGTGCCAGCAGCTATAGCGGGGGGACGCAGTATTTT
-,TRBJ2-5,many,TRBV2,CASRAVLAGETQYF,TGTGCCAGCAGGGCGGTCCTAGCCGGAGAGACCCAGTACTTC
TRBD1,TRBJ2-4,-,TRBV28,CASSLIQGAFSEQYF,TGTGCCAGCAGTTTAATCCAGGGGGCTTTCTCGGAGCAGTACTTC
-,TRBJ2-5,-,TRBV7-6,CASSDPGETQYF,TGTGCCAGCAGCGACCCCGGGGAGACCCAGTACTTC
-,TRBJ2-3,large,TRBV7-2,CASSFMRDTQYF,TGTGCCAGCAGCTTCATGAGGGATACGCAGTATTTT
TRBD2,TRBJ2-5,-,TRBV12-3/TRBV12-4,CASRASAGAETQYF,TGTGCCAGCAGGGCCTCTGCGGGAGCAGAGACCCAGTACTTC
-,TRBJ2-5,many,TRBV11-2,CASSPKRWYQETQYF,TGTGCCAGCAGCCCGAAGCGTTGGTACCAAGAGACCCAGTACTTC
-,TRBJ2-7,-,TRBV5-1,CASSLGGTSPYEQYF,TGCGCCAGCAGCTTAGGAGGGACCTCACCCTACGAGCAGTACTTC